Sequencing of this T cell receptor (beta chain) was carried out in a study of shared clonotypes between healthy human individuals. Between the trimmed V and J ends, which lost 5 bases and 0 bases, there was a span of 14 bases. Germline V gives CDR1 SGHVS, CDR2 FNYEAQ. The CDR3 sequence is 15 residues long. Naive CD8 cells lacked CD45RO and underwent positive selection for CCR7, leaving out terminally differentiated effector memory CD45RA+ cells. Healthy adults negative for HIV, lacking recent acute infections or vaccinations, served as donors. Sequenced by immunoSEQ multiplex PCR; TCRdb stores in-frame clones only, minus some. The repertoire holds 1.5 million to 2.5 million clones, with around 96% as singletons.

This chain uses TRBV7-6 with TRBJ2-7, with a possible D match to TRBD2 (5 bases). Sequenced: naive CD8+ T cells sorted from blood. The TCR comes from a man between 18 and 35 years old in good health. This chain's CDR3 is CASSKDSYSSYEQYF. The CDR3 DNA follows: TGTGCCAGCAGCAAGGACTCCTACAGCTCCTACGAGCAGTACTTC.